These 27 T cell receptor beta chains share one sample of origin, sequenced in a study of human T cells and chemical hapten exposure. A single record per CDR3 protein comes from TCRdb applying MiXCR to the RACE reads. The sample contains about 26,000 distinct CDR3 sequences, roughly a tenth of which appear only once. Time point noted: patch test 2, 6 weeks after DPC sensitization. Treatment indicated: therapeutic diphenylcyclopropenone sensitization with weekly scalp DPC. Source: whole blood, taken in connection with sensitization to the hapten diphenylcyclopropenone (DPC). The receptors were sampled from a man younger than 40 with alopecia areata. Some clones in this sample may be carry-over from other donors' samples.

The table lists this clonotype with a few counts. This sequence joins TRBV5-1 and TRBJ2-4; possibly TRBD1 for D (6 bases). CDR3 length: 12 residues. Germline V gene sequence: CDR1 SGHRS, CDR2 YFSETQ. V lost 4 bases to trimming and J lost 8 bases, with 10 bases between them. This CDR3 is CASSQQGDIQYF. As DNA, the CDR3 is TGCGCCAGCAGCCAACAGGGCGACATTCAGTACTTC.

This clonotype was picked up many times. V and J are TRBV27 and TRBJ1-1, with D maybe TRBD1 (6 bases). The CDR3 consists of 14 residues. Looked up from germline, CDR1 is MNHEY and CDR2 is SMNVEV (reference sequence). V was shortened by 6 bases and J by 2 bases, with 13 bases between the two germline ends. Written as DNA, the CDR3 is TGTGCCAGCAGCAGGCCGGGACATAACACTGAAGCTTTCTTT. It codes for CASSRPGHNTEAFF.

This clonotype showed up just a few times. The rearrangement links TRBV7-9 to TRBJ1-2; weak D call: TRBD1 (6 bases). CDR3 length equals 12 residues. Germline V gene sequence: CDR1 SEHNR, CDR2 FQNEAQ (reference sequence). V was shortened by 3 bases and J by 6 bases, with 8 bases between the two germline ends. CDR3 sequence reads: CASSFSGDGYTF. The CDR3 nucleotides read TGTGCCAGCAGCTTTTCAGGGGATGGCTACACCTTC.

This clonotype was observed many times. This sequence joins TRBV5-1 and TRBJ2-7; D unresolved. There are 13 residues in the CDR3. CDR1 is SGHRS and CDR2 is YFSETQ in the germline V gene. Trimming pared 5 bases from V and 5 bases from J, leaving 14 bases between. The CDR3 spells CASRTPLTDEQYF. CDR3 nucleotide sequence: TGCGCCAGCAGGACCCCATTAACGGACGAGCAGTACTTC.

As regards this clonotype: A much bigger clone sits one base away, suggesting this may be a read error. V gene TRBV6-6 combines with J gene TRBJ1-6; weak D call: TRBD1 (5 bases). Trimming pared 7 bases from V and 0 bases from J, leaving 13 bases between. The CDR3 runs 16 residues. Germline assignment: CDR1 MNHNY and CDR2 SVGAGI (reference sequence). The CDR3 DNA reads TGTGCCAGCATCGCCTCGGACAACTCCTATAATTCACCCCTCCACTTT. Protein sequence: CASIASDNSYNSPLHF.

The chain couples TRBV28 to TRBJ2-5; D uncertain. CDR1 is MDHEN, CDR2 SYDVKM, per germline. CDR3 length: 10 amino acids. V gave up 8 bases and J gave up 10 bases, with 11 bases separating them. The CDR3 DNA is TGTGCCAGCCGAAGAGAAAGCCAGTACTTC. Its protein is CASRRESQYF.

This clonotype was seen at least ten times. This sequence joins TRBV2 and TRBJ2-3; 7 bases agree with TRBD2. V lost 7 bases to trimming and J lost 4 bases; unmatched junction nucleotides: 11. Looked up from germline, CDR1 is SNHLY and CDR2 is FYNNEI. This CDR3 contains 15 residues. In DNA, the CDR3 is TGTGCCAGCACTCGAGGGAGGGAGTGGGCAGATACGCAGTATTTT. The encoded protein is CASTRGREWADTQYF.

This clonotype occurred many times. The V gene is TRBV18, the J gene TRBJ1-5; D ambiguous. The CDR3 is made up of 15 amino acids. Germline CDR1 and CDR2: KGHSH and LQKENI. Trimming removed 5 bases from V and 0 bases from J, with 11 bases in between. CDR3 nucleotide sequence: TGTGCCAGCTCAAAAAGTACTGATAGCAATCAGCCCCAGCATTTT. Its translation is CASSKSTDSNQPQHF.

This clonotype was recorded many times. The chain links TRBV6-1 to TRBJ2-3; D may be TRBD2 (5 bases). This CDR3 region has 17 residues. Germline CDR1 and CDR2: MNHNS and SASEGT. V was trimmed by 5 bases and J by 0 bases, leaving 18 bases between them. Written as DNA, the CDR3 is TGTGCCAGCAGTCGAAGGGAGAAAGTTTATAGCACAGATACGCAGTATTTT. Its translation: CASSRREKVYSTDTQYF.

This clonotype was picked up many times. The rearrangement links TRBV4-2 to TRBJ2-2, with D perhaps being TRBD1 or TRBD2 (5 bases each). Germline V gene lookup returns CDR1 LGHNA and CDR2 YNFKEQ. This CDR3 has 16 residues. Trimming took off 3 bases at V and 6 bases at J, with 17 bases between the two ends. The CDR3 region has the DNA TGTGCCAGCAGCCACCCCTCGGGGCAGGGCGCCGGGGAGCTGTTTTTT. Protein product: CASSHPSGQGAGELFF.

This clonotype was detected ten times or more. The chain uses TRBV2 and TRBJ1-2, with 7 bases that match TRBD1. This CDR3 has 15 residues. The germline gives CDR1 SNHLY, CDR2 FYNNEI. After removal of 4 bases from V and 1 base from J, the junction contained 6 bases not matched to a gene. The CDR3, as DNA: TGTGCCAGCAGTGTTCCCGGGACAGATAACTATGGCTACACCTTC. Encoded protein: CASSVPGTDNYGYTF.

The chain combines TRBV20-1 with TRBJ2-7; weak D call: TRBD2 (6 bases). V was cut by 4 bases and J by 0 bases, with 13 bases left in between. This CDR3 contains 14 residues. Germline assignment: CDR1 DFQATT and CDR2 SNEGSKA (reference sequence). CDR3 in amino acids: CSAIRELSSYEQYF. The CDR3 DNA reads as TGCAGTGCTATCCGGGAGCTATCCTCCTACGAGCAGTACTTC.

This clonotype is judged medium-sized. The chain recombines TRBV5-1 with TRBJ1-1; D uncertain. CDR1 and CDR2 (germline): SGHRS, YFSETQ. This CDR3 is 12 amino acids long. The germline V and J ends were trimmed by 0 bases and 6 bases, with 6 bases remaining between them. The CDR3 nucleotides are TGCGCCAGCAGCTTGGATTCGGCTGAAGCTTTCTTT. It is translated as CASSLDSAEAFF.

The chain uses TRBV20-1 and TRBJ1-1; D not resolved. V lost 3 bases and J lost 7, with 15 bases in between. The CDR3 totals 13 residues. CDR1 and CDR2 from the germline V gene are DFQATT and SNEGSKA (reference sequence). This CDR3 is CSASKGLGIEAFF. The CDR3 nucleotides are TGCAGTGCTAGTAAAGGTTTGGGGATTGAAGCTTTCTTT.

The sample holds a few counts of this clonotype. This sequence joins TRBV5-1 and TRBJ2-7, with D uncertain. Trimming left V 0 bases short and J 2 bases short, with 9 bases between. Germline loops: CDR1 SGHRS, CDR2 YFSETQ. CDR3 size: 14 residues. DNA for the CDR3: TGCGCCAGCAGCTTGGAAGGTGGTCCCTACGAGCAGTACTTC. Protein sequence: CASSLEGGPYEQYF.

Relative to its sample, this clonotype is large. This chain links TRBV12-3 or TRBV12-4 with TRBJ2-3, with TRBD2 matching 8 bases. This CDR3 is 14 amino acids long. After removal of 10 bases from V and 0 bases from J, the junction contained 6 bases not matched to a gene. The CDR3 nucleotides are TGTGCCACGGGGTTAGCGGGAAGCACAGATACGCAGTATTTT. The encoded protein is CATGLAGSTDTQYF.

V and J are TRBV14 and TRBJ2-7; 10 bases line up with TRBD1. Germline CDR1 SGHDN, CDR2 FVKESK. CDR3 length equals 14 residues. J was trimmed by 3 bases and V by 4 bases; bases with no gene match: 3. The CDR3 region is CASSPRDRGYEQYF. The CDR3 DNA is TGTGCCAGCAGCCCCCGGGACAGGGGCTACGAGCAGTACTTC.

This clonotype was recorded at least ten times. This chain uses TRBV12-3 or TRBV12-4 with TRBJ1-5, with 8 nucleotides matching TRBD1. Trimming at V came to 3 bases and at J to 7 bases, leaving 14 bases not matched to a gene. This CDR3 is 17 amino acids long. CDR3 region: CASSFELTGGGNQPQHF. DNA of the CDR3: TGTGCCAGCAGTTTTGAATTAACAGGGGGGGGAAACCAGCCCCAGCATTTT.

This clonotype was counted between two and nine times. This rearrangement joins TRBV5-1 to TRBJ1-1; 9 nucleotides match TRBD1. After removal of 0 bases from V and 0 bases from J, the junction contained 6 bases not matched to a gene. CDR3 size: 17 residues. Per the germline V gene, CDR1 is SGHRS and CDR2 is YFSETQ. This CDR3 is CASSLATGGGVNTEAFF. The DNA of the CDR3 is TGCGCCAGCAGCTTGGCTACAGGGGGCGGAGTGAACACTGAAGCTTTCTTT.

This clonotype occurred many times. The V call is TRBV6-2 or TRBV6-3, the J call TRBJ1-2; D uncertain. This CDR3 is built from 12 residues. The V end lost 4 bases, the J end lost 5 bases, and 8 bases lay between the germline ends. Germline lookup yields CDR1 MNHEY and CDR2 SVGEGT. CDR3 sequence: CASSSTRYGYTF. The CDR3, as DNA: TGTGCCAGCAGTTCGACTCGGTATGGCTACACCTTC.

This clonotype was counted a few times. V gene TRBV11-3 combines with J gene TRBJ2-7; perhaps TRBD1 as D (6 bases). Trimming left V 5 bases short and J 4 bases short, with 21 bases between. CDR1 SGHNT and CDR2 YENEEA come from the germline V gene. CDR3 length: 16 amino acids. The CDR3 DNA reads TGTGCCAGCAGCGTGGCTACAGGGAGAGTCTGGTACGAGCAGTACTTC. Residues: CASSVATGRVWYEQYF.

At least ten counts were recorded for this clonotype. V is TRBV2 and J is TRBJ2-2; 9 nucleotides align to TRBD1. After removal of 6 bases from V and 1 base from J, the junction contained 3 bases not matched to a gene. Germline-derived CDR1 and CDR2 are SNHLY and FYNNEI. This CDR3 is 15 amino acids long. The CDR3 coding sequence is TGTGCCAGCAGGGGGACAGGGAGGAACACCGGGGAGCTGTTTTTT. Protein product: CASRGTGRNTGELFF.

This clonotype was seen ten or more times. V gene TRBV18 combines with J gene TRBJ1-5, with D maybe TRBD1 (5 bases). The CDR3 extends over 16 amino acids. The germline CDR1 and CDR2 sequences are KGHSH and LQKENI. V shed 3 bases and J shed 0 bases, with 12 bases lying between them. CDR3 sequence reads: CASSPSGGVSNQPQHF. The CDR3 bases are TGTGCCAGCTCACCCTCAGGAGGGGTTAGCAATCAGCCCCAGCATTTT. Full variable domain (remainder filled in from reference TRBV18 and TRBJ1-5): NAGVMQNPRHLVRRRGQEARLRCSPMKGHSHVYWYRQLPEEGLKFMVYLQKENIIDESGMPKERFSAEFPKEGPSILRIQQVVRGDSAAYFCASSPSGGVSNQPQHFGDGTRLSIL.

This clonotype was detected many times. The chain has TRBV7-2 and TRBJ2-5; maybe TRBD2 (5 bases). Germline CDR1 is SGHTA and CDR2 is FQGNSA. Trimming pared 6 bases from V and 4 bases from J, leaving 15 bases between. The CDR3 has 14 amino acids. Here the CDR3 reads CASRPGGGRETQYF. DNA for the CDR3: TGTGCCAGCAGACCAGGCGGTGGGAGAGAGACCCAGTACTTC.

At least ten counts were recorded for this clonotype. This rearrangement joins TRBV4-3 to TRBJ2-2; the match to TRBD2 covers 9 bases. The length of the CDR3 is 16 residues. V gave up 0 bases and J gave up 7 bases; unmatched junction bases: 6. From germline, CDR1 is LGHNA and CDR2 YSLEER. The CDR3 bases are TGCGCCAGCAGCCAAGAATTGGCGGGAGGGTTCGGGGAGCTGTTTTTT. Its protein is CASSQELAGGFGELFF.

This chain uses TRBV27 with TRBJ2-7, with TRBD1 as a possible D gene (5 bases). Germline CDR1 and CDR2: MNHEY and SMNVEV (reference sequence). The CDR3 extends over 12 amino acids. V dropped 5 bases and J dropped 9 bases, with 14 bases sitting between them. In nucleotides, the CDR3 is TGTGCCAGCAGTGGTGACAGCCCTGGGCAGTACTTC. It is translated as CASSGDSPGQYF.

This clonotype was detected a few times. The V and J genes are TRBV4-1 and TRBJ1-2, with TRBD1 as a possible D gene (6 bases). V lost 0 bases to trimming and J lost 5 bases, with 22 bases between them. The CDR3 is made up of 18 amino acids. Germline V lookup: CDR1 MGHRA, CDR2 YSYEKL. The CDR3 sequence is CASSQDQRRGDLWYGYTF. In DNA form, the CDR3 reads TGCGCCAGCAGCCAAGATCAGCGCAGGGGAGATTTATGGTATGGCTACACCTTC.